A selection of T cell receptor beta chains follows, all from one sample in a study of beta chain features in type 1 diabetes. Sequencing used immunoSEQ multiplex PCR; TCRdb keeps in-frame clones, though not all of them. The data contain some 410,000 clones, approximately 15% of them singletons. The sample comprised naive CD4+ T cells from blood. All receptors derive from a man aged 30 to 39 in good health. The CDR3 runs from the conserved cysteine through the conserved F or W. Fields, in order: D gene, V gene, clone size, J gene, CDR3 protein, CDR3 DNA. A D gene is named only where the DNA matches it firmly. The size entry is marked missing in some rows and otherwise reads once, few, many or a size class.

NA	TRBV7-2	NA	TRBJ1-1	CASSSEAFF	TGTGCCAGCAGCTCGGAAGCTTTCTTT
NA	TRBV9	few	TRBJ2-3	CASSVVGAPADTQYF	TGTGCCAGCAGCGTAGTAGGGGCTCCGGCAGATACGCAGTATTTT
NA	TRBV29-1	few	TRBJ2-7	CSVELGGSEQYF	TGCAGCGTTGAATTAGGAGGGAGCGAGCAGTACTTC
TRBD2	TRBV5-1	NA	TRBJ2-1	CASSSVTGLIGPANEQFF	TGCGCCAGCAGCTCCGTCACGGGACTAATCGGCCCGGCCAATGAGCAGTTCTTC
NA	TRBV9	few	TRBJ2-5	CASSVMGGRRETQYF	TGTGCCAGCAGCGTTATGGGAGGAAGGAGGGAGACCCAGTACTTC
TRBD1	TRBV9	NA	TRBJ2-7	CASSPRTGSSYEQYF	TGTGCCAGCAGCCCCCGGACAGGGAGCTCCTACGAGCAGTACTTC
TRBD1	TRBV7-9	few	TRBJ1-1	CATATGWNTEAFF	TGTGCCACTGCGACAGGGTGGAACACTGAAGCTTTCTTT
NA	TRBV9	NA	TRBJ1-3	CASSVGSRFSGNTIYF	TGTGCCAGCAGCGTAGGGTCCCGGTTCTCTGGAAACACCATATATTTT
NA	TRBV9	NA	TRBJ2-2	CPSTDRTRNTGELFF	TGTCCCAGCACTGACAGGACTCGGAACACCGGGGAGCTGTTTTTT
NA	TRBV29-1	NA	TRBJ2-3	CSVEGKVNTQYF	TGCAGCGTTGAAGGGAAAGTTAATACGCAGTATTTT
NA	TRBV4-3	NA	TRBJ1-5	CASSQDRDQPQHF	TGCGCCAGCAGCCAAGATCGAGATCAGCCCCAGCATTTT
NA	TRBV19	NA	TRBJ2-5	CASSMDFQETQYF	TGTGCCAGTAGTATGGACTTCCAAGAGACCCAGTACTTC
NA	TRBV5-4	few	TRBJ2-2	CASSLKPRGNTGELFF	TGTGCCAGCAGCTTGAAGCCCCGGGGGAACACCGGGGAGCTGTTTTTT
NA	TRBV12-5	few	TRBJ2-2	CASGLPGTRNTGELFF	TGTGCTAGTGGTTTGCCCGGGACCAGAAACACCGGGGAGCTGTTTTTT
NA	TRBV28	NA	TRBJ2-2	CASITQWGRDRTGELFF	TGTGCCAGCATTACCCAGTGGGGAAGGGATAGGACCGGGGAGCTGTTTTTT
TRBD2	TRBV11-3	few	TRBJ2-3	CASTPAGVRTDTQYF	TGTGCCAGCACCCCAGCGGGAGTAAGGACAGATACGCAGTATTTT
NA	TRBV4-1	NA	TRBJ2-7	CASSQGQGNYEQYF	TGCGCCAGCAGCCAAGGCCAAGGAAACTACGAGCAGTACTTC
NA	TRBV20-1	few	TRBJ2-3	CSARAGDTQYF	TGCAGTGCTAGGGCGGGAGATACGCAGTATTTT